The TCR beta chain under discussion was sequenced for a study of blood T cell repertoires in COVID-19. In the study overall: Sites in the United States, Italy and Spain provided acute and convalescent COVID-19 samples. Sources were T cells, B-cell-depleted T cells, or PBMCs; the material itself was cDNA or gDNA.

The CDR3 covers 17 residues. Germline V gene sequence: CDR1 MNHEY, CDR2 SMNVEV (reference sequence). J lost 0 bases, V lost 6 bases, and 6 bases had no gene match. This clone was seen once. Per the authors' pipeline: Amplifying reference gene primers gave estimates of nucleated cell counts. Sequenced by immunoSEQ multiplex PCR; TCRdb stores in-frame clones only, minus some. The DNA was the basis for D and trimming; V, J and clone size are from that table. Altogether some 65,000 clones are present, about 91% being singletons, with the ten largest covering less than 20%. The chain has TRBV27 and TRBJ2-6; 9 nucleotides line up with TRBD1. This sequence originates from a woman older than 75 with active COVID-19. Source material: peripheral blood. DNA for the CDR3: TGTGCCAGCAGCGCCGGGACAGGGACCTCTGGGGCCAACGTCCTGACTTTC. Translating gives CASSAGTGTSGANVLTF.